This T cell receptor (beta chain) was identified during a study of T cells in localized non-small cell lung cancer. Regarding the study as a whole: A median of approximately 50 of the top 100 tumor clones appeared in adjacent lung, which was paired and uninvolved.

Germline CDR1 MGHRA, CDR2 YSYEKL. Between the trimmed V and J ends, which lost 4 bases and 6 bases, there was a span of 16 bases. This CDR3 spans 14 amino acids. The assay was immunoSEQ multiplex PCR, and TCRdb's table has in-frame clones only and misses some. The table has 1,500 to 2,000 clones, under 45% seen once. This clone has just a few counts. Its matching antigen is unknown. The origin of this receptor is a woman aged 40-69 years with stage II lung adenocarcinoma. The sequencing used normal lung tissue next to the tumor, collected before any cancer treatment. The J gene is TRBJ2-7, the V gene TRBV4-1; no clear D gene. The CDR3: CASSLSDMMGEQYF. CDR3 sequence (DNA): TGCGCCAGCAGCCTGTCGGATATGATGGGCGAGCAGTACTTC.